This is a list of T cell receptor beta chains from one sample in a study of siplizumab effects on memory and regulatory T cells. The data were produced by immunoSEQ multiplex PCR, yet TCRdb's version contains in-frame clones alone and is incomplete. The sample has approximately 60,000 clones, 70% to 80% seen once. The sequencing sample was made of memory CD4+ T cells sorted from blood. These receptors all stem from a human donor in good health. Both conserved end residues are part of each CDR3. A D gene is named only where the DNA matches it firmly. Rows may omit the clone size; those that give it use once, few, many or a size class.

>NA|NA|TRBV2|TRBJ2-3
CASSDTSPTDTQYF
TGTGCCAGCAGTGATACGTCCCCCACAGATACGCAGTATTTT
>NA|NA|TRBV7-6|TRBJ2-6
CASSESPGANVLTF
TGTGCCAGCAGCGAAAGTCCTGGGGCCAACGTCCTGACTTTC
>NA|NA|TRBV18|TRBJ1-1
CASSPAQNTEAFF
TGTGCCAGCTCACCTGCACAGAACACTGAAGCTTTCTTT
>NA|NA|TRBV10-2|TRBJ1-2
CASIKRGAGYGYTF
TGCGCCAGCATAAAACGGGGAGCCGGCTATGGCTACACCTTC
>once|NA|TRBV19|TRBJ1-1
CASSIRLGLRMNTEAFF
TGTGCCAGTAGTATCCGCCTCGGACTTCGGATGAACACTGAAGCTTTCTTT
>NA|NA|TRBV4-1|TRBJ2-7
CASSQTTGYEQYF
TGCGCCAGCAGCCAAACCACTGGCTACGAGCAGTACTTC
>once|NA|TRBV7-9|TRBJ1-1
CASSWNRDLNTEAFF
TGTGCCAGCAGCTGGAACAGGGACTTGAACACTGAAGCTTTCTTT
>NA|NA|TRBV5-5|TRBJ1-1
CASSLAVGNTEAFF
TGTGCCAGCAGCTTGGCTGTGGGGAACACTGAAGCTTTCTTT
>NA|NA|TRBV25-1|TRBJ1-2
CASSEYGAPYGYTF
TGTGCCAGCAGTGAATACGGGGCACCTTATGGCTACACCTTC
>NA|NA|TRBV12-5|TRBJ1-4
CASGLKGVGRESEKLFF
TGTGCTAGTGGTTTGAAAGGAGTTGGGAGGGAGAGTGAAAAACTGTTTTTT
>NA|NA|TRBV18|TRBJ1-1
CASSPQGTEAFF
TGTGCCAGCTCACCACAGGGCACTGAAGCTTTCTTT
>NA|NA|TRBV23-1|TRBJ1-6
CASTPGTRRTPLHF
TGCGCCAGCACCCCAGGAACGAGGAGGACACCCCTCCACTTT
>NA|NA|TRBV7-2|TRBJ2-7
CASSLGDSYEQYF
TGTGCCAGCAGCTTGGGGGACTCCTACGAGCAGTACTTC
>NA|NA|TRBV5-6|TRBJ1-1
CASSLVAGRGTEAFF
TGTGCCAGCAGCTTGGTGGCAGGGAGGGGGACTGAAGCTTTCTTT
>once|NA|TRBV5-1|TRBJ2-5
CASSVDLGQTQYF
TGCGCCAGCAGCGTTGACCTGGGGCAGACCCAGTACTTC
>NA|NA|TRBV11-3|TRBJ2-2
CASSLRGNTGELFF
TGTGCCAGCAGCTTGAGGGGGAACACCGGGGAGCTGTTTTTT
>NA|NA|TRBV7-9|TRBJ2-7
CASSLGRAFGFFEQYF
TGTGCCAGCAGCTTAGGAAGGGCCTTTGGTTTCTTCGAGCAGTACTTC
>NA|NA|TRBV19|TRBJ2-5
CASSINLRETQYF
TGTGCCAGTAGTATAAATCTGCGGGAGACCCAGTACTTC
>NA|TRBD1|TRBV7-2|TRBJ1-2
CASSPQGVSYGYTF
TGTGCCAGCAGCCCTCAGGGGGTGAGCTATGGCTACACCTTC
>once|NA|TRBV18|TRBJ2-3
CASSPVVRGRSTDTQYF
TGTGCCAGCTCACCAGTGGTCCGGGGCCGAAGCACAGATACGCAGTATTTT
>NA|NA|TRBV28|TRBJ2-5
CASSSREGGFRETQYF
TGTGCCAGCAGCTCCCGTGAAGGGGGATTCAGGGAGACCCAGTACTTC